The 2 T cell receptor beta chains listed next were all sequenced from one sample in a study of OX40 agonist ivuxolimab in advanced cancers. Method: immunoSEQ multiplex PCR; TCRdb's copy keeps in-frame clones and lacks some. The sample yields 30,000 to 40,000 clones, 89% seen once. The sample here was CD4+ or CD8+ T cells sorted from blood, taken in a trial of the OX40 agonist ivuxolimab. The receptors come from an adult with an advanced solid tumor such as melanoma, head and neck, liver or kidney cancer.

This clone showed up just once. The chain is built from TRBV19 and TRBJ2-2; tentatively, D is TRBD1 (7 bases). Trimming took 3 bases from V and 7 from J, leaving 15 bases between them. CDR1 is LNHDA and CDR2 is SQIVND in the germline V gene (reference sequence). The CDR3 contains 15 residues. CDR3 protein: CASSIAGQSIGELFF. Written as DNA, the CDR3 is TGTGCCAGTAGTATCGCGGGACAGTCCATCGGGGAGCTGTTTTTT.

The CDR3 nucleotides read TGTGCCAGTAATCTAGCGGCAAACAATGAGCAGTTCTTC. Translating gives CASNLAANNEQFF. The chain employs TRBV19 and TRBJ2-1, with 7 positions matching TRBD2. This CDR3 is built from 13 residues. CDR1 and CDR2 (germline): LNHDA, SQIVND (reference sequence). V was clipped by 7 bases and J by 5 bases; unmatched bases: 5.